Each of the 3 T cell receptor beta chains below was sequenced from the same sample in a study of regulatory T cells in long-lasting Graves disease. Libraries of TCR beta came from iRepertoire HTBI primers plus Arm-PCR of CDR3 regions. Each CDR3 protein gets one entry after TCRdb re-called the multiplex PCR reads with MiXCR. The top ten clones hold roughly 25% of a sample with fewer than 550,000 distinct CDR3 sequences, about 16% of them seen once. Time point in this sample: newly diagnosed GD, antithyroid drugs for less than 3 months. There was RNA extracted from PBMCs, and the TCR library was made from it. This sample was shared with a second study, whose subject was T cells in Graves' hyperthyroidism and ophthalmopathy.

The material was peripheral blood mononuclear cells (PBMCs), obtained at new diagnosis, from a patient treated with antithyroid drugs. Receptor source: a woman aged 35 to 60 with Graves disease.

This clonotype was seen ten or more times. The chain is built from TRBV11-2 and TRBJ2-7; 7 nucleotides line up with TRBD1. Unmatched junction bases numbered 4, after V lost 5 bases and J lost 6 bases. This CDR3 is 12 amino acids long. Germline CDR1 reads SGHAT; CDR2 reads FQNNGV. The CDR3 region is CASSTTGREQYF. The DNA of the CDR3 is TGTGCCAGCAGCACGACAGGGCGCGAGCAGTACTTC.

At least ten counts were recorded for this clonotype. CDR3 in DNA: TGTGCCAGCAGTACGTCCTTAAGCACTGAAGCTTTCTTT. Its translation is CASSTSLSTEAFF. The chain couples TRBV28 to TRBJ1-1; D gene unclear. Germline V CDR1 and CDR2: MDHEN, SYDVKM. Between the trimmed V and J ends, which lost 5 bases and 4 bases, there was a span of 11 bases. The CDR3 loop spans 13 amino acids.

This clonotype was seen ten or more times. The J gene is TRBJ2-7, the V gene TRBV6-1; D may correspond to TRBD1 or TRBD2 (6 bases each). Germline V CDR1 and CDR2: MNHNS, SASEGT. The CDR3 loop spans 14 amino acids. The ends were cut back, 0 bases at V and 3 bases at J, with 9 bases in the middle. CDR3 in amino acids: CASSEAGGRYEQYF. The CDR3, as DNA: TGTGCCAGCAGTGAAGCGGGGGGCCGCTACGAGCAGTACTTC.